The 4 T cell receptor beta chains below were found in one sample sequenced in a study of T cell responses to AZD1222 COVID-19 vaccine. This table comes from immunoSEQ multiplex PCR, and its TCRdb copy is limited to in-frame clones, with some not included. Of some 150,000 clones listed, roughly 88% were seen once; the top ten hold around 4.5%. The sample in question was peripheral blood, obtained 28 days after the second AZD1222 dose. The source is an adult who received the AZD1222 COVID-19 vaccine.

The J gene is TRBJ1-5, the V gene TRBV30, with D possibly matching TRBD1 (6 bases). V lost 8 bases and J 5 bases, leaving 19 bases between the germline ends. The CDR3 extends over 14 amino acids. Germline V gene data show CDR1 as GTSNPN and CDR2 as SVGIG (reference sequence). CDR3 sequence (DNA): TGTGCCCTAAGTCAGGGGAATTCATATCAGCCCCAGCATTTT. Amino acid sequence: CALSQGNSYQPQHF.

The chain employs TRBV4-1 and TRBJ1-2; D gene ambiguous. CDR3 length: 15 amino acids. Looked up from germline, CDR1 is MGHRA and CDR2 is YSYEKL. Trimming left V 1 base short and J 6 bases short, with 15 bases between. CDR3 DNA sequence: TGCGCCAGCAGCCAAGTTCGTGCAGGTTTAAATGGCTACACCTTC. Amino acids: CASSQVRAGLNGYTF.

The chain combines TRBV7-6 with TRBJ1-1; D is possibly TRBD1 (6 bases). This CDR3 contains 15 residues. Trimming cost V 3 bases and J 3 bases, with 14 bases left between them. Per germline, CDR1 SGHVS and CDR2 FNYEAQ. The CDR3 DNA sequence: TGTGCCAGCAGCTTTCTACAGGGAGGGGACACTGAAGCTTTCTTT. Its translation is CASSFLQGGDTEAFF.

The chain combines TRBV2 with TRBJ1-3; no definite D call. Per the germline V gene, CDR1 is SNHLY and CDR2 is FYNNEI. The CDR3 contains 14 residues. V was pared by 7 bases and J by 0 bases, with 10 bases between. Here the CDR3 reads CASNDGSSGNTIYF. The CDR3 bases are TGTGCCAGCAATGACGGGAGCTCTGGAAACACCATATATTTT.